The present T cell receptor (beta chain) was sequenced within a study of CD4 and CD8 cells across lung adenocarcinoma regions. Donors had localized lung adenocarcinoma, a non-small cell lung cancer. A single record per CDR3 protein comes from TCRdb applying MiXCR to the PCR reads. The data show fewer than 25,000 distinct CDR3 sequences, around half seen once. This clonotype was seen at least ten times. Possible read error: a much larger clone is one base away. CDR3 length equals 15 residues. Per germline, CDR1 SGHTA and CDR2 FQGTGA. V was trimmed by 5 bases and J by 11 bases, leaving 24 bases between them.

Material: CD8+ T cells from the center of a lung tumor. The chain couples TRBV7-3 to TRBJ2-5; D perhaps matches TRBD2 (7 bases). This clonotype was obtained from a female donor with lung adenocarcinoma. The CD4 and CD8 labels of this study may be unreliable. The CDR3 protein is CASSRGGAGSDEQYF. The CDR3 DNA reads TGTGCCAGCAGCCGTGGGGGGGCGGGGTCGGATGAGCAGTACTTC.